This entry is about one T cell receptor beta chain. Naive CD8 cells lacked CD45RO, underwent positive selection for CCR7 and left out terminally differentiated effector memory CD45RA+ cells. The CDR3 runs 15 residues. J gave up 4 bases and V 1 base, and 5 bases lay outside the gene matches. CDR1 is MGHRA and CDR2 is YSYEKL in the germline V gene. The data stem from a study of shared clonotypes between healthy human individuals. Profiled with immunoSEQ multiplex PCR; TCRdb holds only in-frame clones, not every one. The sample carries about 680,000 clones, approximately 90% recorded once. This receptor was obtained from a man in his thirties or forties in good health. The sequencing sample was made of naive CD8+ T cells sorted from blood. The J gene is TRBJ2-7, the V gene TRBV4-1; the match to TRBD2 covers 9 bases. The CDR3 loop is CASSQGSGSRYEQYF. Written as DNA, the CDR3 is TGCGCCAGCAGCCAAGGTAGCGGGAGTCGATACGAGCAGTACTTC.